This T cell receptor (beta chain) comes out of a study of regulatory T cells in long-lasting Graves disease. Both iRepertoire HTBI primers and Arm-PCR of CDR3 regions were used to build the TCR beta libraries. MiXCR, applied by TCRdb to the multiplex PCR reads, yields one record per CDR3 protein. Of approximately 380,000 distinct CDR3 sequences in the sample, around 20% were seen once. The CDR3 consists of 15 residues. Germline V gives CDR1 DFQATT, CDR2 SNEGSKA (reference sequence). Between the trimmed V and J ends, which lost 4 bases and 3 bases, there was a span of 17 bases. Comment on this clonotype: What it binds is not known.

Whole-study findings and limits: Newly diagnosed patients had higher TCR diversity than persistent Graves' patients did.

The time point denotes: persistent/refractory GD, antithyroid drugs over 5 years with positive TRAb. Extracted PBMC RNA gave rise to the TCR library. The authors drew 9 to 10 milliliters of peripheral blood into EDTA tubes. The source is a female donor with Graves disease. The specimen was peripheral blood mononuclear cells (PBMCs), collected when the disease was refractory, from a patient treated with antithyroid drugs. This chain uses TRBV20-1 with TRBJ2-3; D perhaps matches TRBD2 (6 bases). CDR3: CSATYSGIITDTQYF. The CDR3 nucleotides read TGCAGTGCTACCTATAGCGGCATAATAACAGATACGCAGTATTTT.